The 17 T cell receptor beta chains below come from one sample, sequenced in a study of T cell changes during pregnancy in multiple sclerosis (dated by TCRdb to about 2019). The library was prepared using the immunoSEQ multiplex PCR assay. In its TCRdb copy, this immuneACCESS table keeps in-frame sequences only and misses some clones. Where compared with another copy, unresolved V genes explain less than half of these, and the others have no known cause. Here the sample has fewer than 85,000 clones; around 90% occur a single time. The ten largest clones capture roughly 2.1% of the sample. Sequencing was performed on peripheral blood, taken in the second trimester of pregnancy. The source is a female donor with multiple sclerosis, enrolled in a pregnancy study.

V and J are TRBV5-1 and TRBJ1-5; D possibly corresponds to TRBD1 (5 bases). Trimming removed 3 bases at V and 4 bases at J, with 8 bases between. Germline V CDR1 and CDR2: SGHRS, YFSETQ. CDR3 size: 13 residues. Here the CDR3 DNA reads TGCGCCAGCAGCTCCGGACAAAATCAGCCCCAGCATTTT. As protein: CASSSGQNQPQHF. The whole variable domain, remainder taken from reference TRBV5-1 and TRBJ1-5, is KAGVTQTPRYLIKTRGQQVTLSCSPISGHRSVSWYQQTPGQGLQFLFEYFSETQRNKGNFPGRFSGRQFSNSRSEMNVSTLELGDSALYLCASSSGQNQPQHFGDGTRLSIL.

V and J are TRBV7-2 and TRBJ1-2; maybe TRBD1 (5 bases). This CDR3 comprises 14 residues. Germline V gene lookup returns CDR1 SGHTA and CDR2 FQGNSA. With 1 base removed from V and 4 bases from J, the gap between germline ends came to 10 bases. The CDR3 region has the DNA TGTGCCAGCAGCTTAGATTCCACAGGCTATGGCTACACCTTC. Its protein product is CASSLDSTGYGYTF. Using reference TRBV7-2 and TRBJ1-2 for the parts outside the CDR3, the full variable domain is GAGVSQSPSNKVTEKGKDVELRCDPISGHTALYWYRQSLGQGLEFLIYFQGNSAPDKSGLPSDRFSAERTGGSVSTLTIQRTQQEDSAVYLCASSLDSTGYGYTFGSGTRLTVV.

V is TRBV2 and J is TRBJ2-1; unclear D gene. This CDR3 is built from 13 residues. Germline V gene lookup returns CDR1 SNHLY and CDR2 FYNNEI. V lost 6 bases to trimming and J lost 10 bases, with 16 bases between them. The CDR3 loop is CASRIIPRVEQFF. The CDR3 DNA is TGTGCCAGCAGGATAATCCCCCGGGTGGAGCAGTTCTTC. The whole variable domain, filled in from reference TRBV2 and TRBJ2-1, reads EPEVTQTPSHQVTQMGQEVILRCVPISNHLYFYWYRQILGQKVEFLVSFYNNEISEKSEIFDDQFSVERPDGSNFTLKIRSTKLEDSAMYFCASRIIPRVEQFFGPGTRLTVL.

The rearrangement links TRBV14 to TRBJ1-4, with a tentative D call TRBD1 (5 bases). Germline V gene lookup returns CDR1 SGHDN and CDR2 FVKESK. This CDR3 has 15 amino acids. The germline V and J ends were trimmed by 4 bases and 4 bases, with 13 bases remaining between them. The chain's CDR3 is CASSPRRQFNEKLFF. In DNA, the CDR3 is TGTGCCAGCAGCCCCCGCCGACAGTTTAATGAAAAACTGTTTTTT.

The chain joins TRBV5-6 to TRBJ1-6; TRBD1 matches at 8 bases. The CDR3 spans 15 residues. Germline V gene data show CDR1 as SGHDT and CDR2 as YYEEEE. Germline trimming cut 0 bases from V and 10 bases from J; bases unmatched to any gene: 6. The CDR3 sequence is CASSLGQGLSSPLHF. The CDR3 DNA is TGTGCCAGCAGCTTGGGACAGGGGTTAAGCTCACCCCTCCACTTT.

This chain joins TRBV4-3 and TRBJ2-7; 8 bases agree with TRBD2. The CDR3 runs to 15 residues. J was trimmed by 2 bases and V by 1 base; bases with no gene match: 4. Germline CDR1 reads LGHNA; CDR2 reads YSLEER. The DNA of the CDR3 is TGCGCCAGCAGCCAAGGAAGCGGGGGACCCTACGAGCAGTACTTC. Its protein is CASSQGSGGPYEQYF.

DNA for the CDR3: TGTGCCAGTAGTACCCCCTTACGGGAGATAGATACGCAGTATTTT. Its translation is CASSTPLREIDTQYF. This sequence joins TRBV19 and TRBJ2-3, with D possibly TRBD2 on 6 matching bases. The CDR3 totals 15 residues. Trimming pared 4 bases from V and 5 bases from J, leaving 16 bases between. CDR1 and CDR2 from the germline V gene are LNHDA and SQIVND (reference sequence).

This clone was observed a single time. The rearrangement links TRBV11-2 to TRBJ2-7; D remains unclear. CDR1 and CDR2 (germline): SGHAT, FQNNGV. This CDR3 contains 16 residues. The V gene lost 2 bases and the J gene lost 2 bases, with 16 bases spanning the gap. The CDR3, as DNA: TGTGCCAGCAGCTTATTCAATCCTACTTCACCCTACGAGCAGTACTTC. Its protein is CASSLFNPTSPYEQYF. Based on the CDR3 plus reference TRBV11-2 and TRBJ2-7, the full variable domain is EAGVAQSPRYKIIEKRQSVAFWCNPISGHATLYWYQQILGQGPKLLIQFQNNGVVDDSQLPKDRFSAERLKGVDSTLKIQPAKLEDSAVYLCASSLFNPTSPYEQYFGPGTRLTVT.

CDR3 DNA sequence: TGTGCCAGCACCCAACTCAGGGGGTATACTATGGGCTACACCTTC. The encoded protein is CASTQLRGYTMGYTF. The V gene is TRBV6-6, the J gene TRBJ1-2, with TRBD1 matching 7 bases. Looked up from germline, CDR1 is MNHNY and CDR2 is SVGAGI (reference sequence). The V gene end was trimmed by 7 bases and the J gene end by 8 bases; junction bases not matched to a gene: 16. This CDR3 region has 15 residues.

The chain has TRBV28 and TRBJ2-3, with 8 bases identical to TRBD2. Germline CDR1 reads MDHEN; CDR2 reads SYDVKM. Trimming cost V 4 bases and J 5 bases; bases outside gene matches: 8. The CDR3 consists of 15 residues. The CDR3 bases are TGTGCCAGCAGTTCAGCCGGGGGGGCCTTAGATACGCAGTATTTT. It specifies CASSSAGGALDTQYF.

DNA of the CDR3: TGTGCCAGCAGTTCACTTACAGGGGGCTACAATCAGCCCCAGCATTTT. It is translated as CASSSLTGGYNQPQHF. The chain links TRBV6-5 to TRBJ1-5; 9 bases fit TRBD1. CDR1 and CDR2 (germline): MNHEY, SVGAGI. V was pared by 4 bases and J by 3 bases, with 7 bases of the junction left unmatched. CDR3 length: 16 amino acids.

The rearrangement links TRBV7-2 to TRBJ1-1; 8 bases are shared with TRBD1. CDR3 size: 15 residues. V lost 2 bases, J lost 0 bases, and 2 bases stayed unmatched. Germline-derived CDR1 and CDR2 are SGHTA and FQGNSA. CDR3 DNA sequence: TGTGCCAGCAGCTTAAGGGACAGGTTGAACACTGAAGCTTTCTTT. Its protein is CASSLRDRLNTEAFF.

The genes are TRBV18 and TRBJ1-5; D gene uncertain. This CDR3 region has 15 residues. Trimming took off 3 bases at V and 0 bases at J, with 9 bases between the two ends. CDR1 and CDR2 from the germline V gene are KGHSH and LQKENI. The CDR3 DNA reads TGTGCCAGCTCACCGGGCCCTAATAGCAATCAGCCCCAGCATTTT. Translated: CASSPGPNSNQPQHF. The whole variable domain, remainder taken from reference TRBV18 and TRBJ1-5, is NAGVMQNPRHLVRRRGQEARLRCSPMKGHSHVYWYRQLPEEGLKFMVYLQKENIIDESGMPKERFSAEFPKEGPSILRIQQVVRGDSAAYFCASSPGPNSNQPQHFGDGTRLSIL.

The chain has TRBV28 and TRBJ2-1; weak D call: TRBD2 (5 bases). Germline V gives CDR1 MDHEN, CDR2 SYDVKM. Trimming removed 3 bases from V and 3 bases from J, with 6 bases in between. The CDR3 spans 13 residues. The CDR3 region has the DNA TGTGCCAGCAGTTTTGGGAGCTACAATGAGCAGTTCTTC. Protein product: CASSFGSYNEQFF.

The gene calls are TRBV18 and TRBJ2-5, with a possible D match to TRBD1 (5 bases). The CDR3 loop spans 13 amino acids. Deletions cut 6 bases from V and 2 bases from J, with 10 bases between. Germline-derived CDR1 and CDR2 are KGHSH and LQKENI. The CDR3 DNA reads as TGTGCCAGCTCGGCGACAGAGCAAGAGACCCAGTACTTC. It translates to CASSATEQETQYF.

This clone showed up just a few times. The chain carries TRBV6-5 and TRBJ2-7; D is perhaps TRBD2 (6 bases). CDR3 size: 15 residues. Trimming removed 5 bases from V and 0 bases from J, with 14 bases in between. Germline values: CDR1 MNHEY, CDR2 SVGAGI. The CDR3: CASSGRRGSSYEQYF. CDR3 in DNA: TGTGCCAGCAGTGGTCGCCGGGGGAGCTCCTACGAGCAGTACTTC.

This chain links TRBV7-9 with TRBJ2-7, with TRBD1 matching 7 bases. The germline V gene encodes CDR1 SEHNR and CDR2 FQNEAQ (reference sequence). With 3 bases clipped from V and 4 bases from J, the junction kept 12 bases outside the gene matches. The CDR3 is 16 amino acids. The CDR3 loop reads CASSLPPLTGQYEQYF. The CDR3, as DNA: TGTGCCAGCAGCTTGCCACCCCTGACAGGGCAGTACGAGCAGTACTTC.